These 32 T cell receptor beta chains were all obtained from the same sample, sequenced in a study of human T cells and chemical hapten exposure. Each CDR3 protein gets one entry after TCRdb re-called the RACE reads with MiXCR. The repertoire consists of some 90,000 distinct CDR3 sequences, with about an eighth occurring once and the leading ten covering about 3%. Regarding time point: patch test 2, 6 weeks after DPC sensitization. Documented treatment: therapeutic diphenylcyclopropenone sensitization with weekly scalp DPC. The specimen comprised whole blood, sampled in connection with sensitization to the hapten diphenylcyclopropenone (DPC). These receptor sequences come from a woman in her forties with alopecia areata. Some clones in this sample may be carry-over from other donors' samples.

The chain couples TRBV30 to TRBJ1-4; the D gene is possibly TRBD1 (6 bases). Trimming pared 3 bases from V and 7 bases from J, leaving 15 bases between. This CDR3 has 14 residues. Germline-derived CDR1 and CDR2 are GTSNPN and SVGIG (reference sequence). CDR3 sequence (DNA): TGTGCCTGGAGAGCAAGGGACAAGGGTGAAAAACTGTTTTTT. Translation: CAWRARDKGEKLFF.

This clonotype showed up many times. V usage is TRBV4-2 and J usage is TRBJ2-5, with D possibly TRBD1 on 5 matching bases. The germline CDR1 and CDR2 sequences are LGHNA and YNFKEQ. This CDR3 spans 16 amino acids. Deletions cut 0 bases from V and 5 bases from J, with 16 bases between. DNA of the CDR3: TGTGCCAGCAGCCAAGAGGCTCCACAGGTTGGGGAGACCCAGTACTTC. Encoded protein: CASSQEAPQVGETQYF.

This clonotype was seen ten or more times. In DNA, the CDR3 is TGTGCCAGCAGCTGGACTAGCGGGGGGTCGTACGGGTACAATGAGCAGTTCTTC. It specifies CASSWTSGGSYGYNEQFF. The gene calls are TRBV28 and TRBJ2-1; 14 nucleotides match TRBD2. V trimming: 6 bases; J trimming: 4 bases; junction bases outside the gene matches: 11. The CDR3 consists of 18 residues. Germline CDR1 MDHEN, CDR2 SYDVKM.

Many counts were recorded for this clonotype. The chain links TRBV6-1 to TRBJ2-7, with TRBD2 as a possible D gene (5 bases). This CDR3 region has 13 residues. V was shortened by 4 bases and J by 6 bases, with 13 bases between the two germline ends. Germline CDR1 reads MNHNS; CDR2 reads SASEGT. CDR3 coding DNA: TGTGCCAGCAGTGGTGGTCCCGAGGGCGAGCAGTACTTC. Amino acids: CASSGGPEGEQYF.

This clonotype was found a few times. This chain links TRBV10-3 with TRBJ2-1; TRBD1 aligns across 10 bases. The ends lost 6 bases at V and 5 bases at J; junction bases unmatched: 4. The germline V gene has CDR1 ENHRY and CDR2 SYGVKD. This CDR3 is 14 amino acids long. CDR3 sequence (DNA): TGTGCCATCAGGGGGACAGGGGCGGACAATGAGCAGTTCTTC. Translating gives CAIRGTGADNEQFF.

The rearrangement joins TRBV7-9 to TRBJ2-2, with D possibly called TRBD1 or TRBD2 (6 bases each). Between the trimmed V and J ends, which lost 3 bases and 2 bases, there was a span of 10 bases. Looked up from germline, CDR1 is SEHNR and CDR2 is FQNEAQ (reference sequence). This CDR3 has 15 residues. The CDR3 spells CASSFGGPNTGELFF. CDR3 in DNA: TGTGCCAGCAGCTTCGGGGGCCCAAACACCGGGGAGCTGTTTTTT.

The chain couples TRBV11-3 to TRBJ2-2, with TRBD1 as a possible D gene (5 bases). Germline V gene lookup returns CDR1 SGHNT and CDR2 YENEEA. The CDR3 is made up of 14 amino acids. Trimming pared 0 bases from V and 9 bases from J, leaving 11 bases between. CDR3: CASSLDHQGRELFF. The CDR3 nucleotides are TGTGCCAGCAGCTTAGATCATCAGGGCCGGGAGCTGTTTTTT.

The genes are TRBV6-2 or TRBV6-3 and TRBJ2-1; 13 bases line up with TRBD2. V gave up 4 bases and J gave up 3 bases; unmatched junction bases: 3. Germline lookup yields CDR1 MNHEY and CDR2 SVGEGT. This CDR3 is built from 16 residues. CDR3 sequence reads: CASSSGTSGIYNEQFF. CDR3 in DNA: TGTGCCAGCAGTTCGGGGACTAGCGGGATCTACAATGAGCAGTTCTTC.

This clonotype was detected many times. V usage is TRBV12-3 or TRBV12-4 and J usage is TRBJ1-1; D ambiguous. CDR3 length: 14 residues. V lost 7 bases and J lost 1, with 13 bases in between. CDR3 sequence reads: CASTRPYPNTEAFF. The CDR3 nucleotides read TGTGCCAGCACCAGGCCTTACCCGAACACTGAAGCTTTCTTT.

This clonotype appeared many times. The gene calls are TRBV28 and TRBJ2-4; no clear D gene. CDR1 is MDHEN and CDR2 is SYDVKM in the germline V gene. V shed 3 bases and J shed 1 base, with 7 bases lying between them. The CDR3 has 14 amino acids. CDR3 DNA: TGTGCCAGCAGTTTGCAGGCGGCCAAAAACATTCAGTACTTC. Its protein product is CASSLQAAKNIQYF. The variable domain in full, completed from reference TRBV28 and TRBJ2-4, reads DVKVTQSSRYLVKRTGEKVFLECVQDMDHENMFWYRQDPGLGLRLIYFSYDVKMKEKGDIPEGYSVSREKKERFSLILESASTNQTSMYLCASSLQAAKNIQYFGAGTRLSVL.

The DNA of the CDR3 is TGTGCCAGCATCGGACAGTTCGCCTCCTCTGGAAACACCATATATTTT. Translating gives CASIGQFASSGNTIYF. The chain links TRBV6-2 or TRBV6-3 to TRBJ1-3; TRBD1 might be the D (6 bases). The V end lost 7 bases, the J end lost 0 bases, and 16 bases lay between the germline ends. Looked up from germline, CDR1 is MNHEY and CDR2 is SVGEGT. This CDR3 contains 16 residues.

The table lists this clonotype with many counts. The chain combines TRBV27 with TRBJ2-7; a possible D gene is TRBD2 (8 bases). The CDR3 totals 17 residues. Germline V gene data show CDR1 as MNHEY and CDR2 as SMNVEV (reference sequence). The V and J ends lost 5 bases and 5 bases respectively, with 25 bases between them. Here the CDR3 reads CASSPGGGSLGRDEQYF. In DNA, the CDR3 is TGTGCCAGCAGTCCGGGAGGGGGCAGCCTGGGTAGGGACGAGCAGTACTTC.

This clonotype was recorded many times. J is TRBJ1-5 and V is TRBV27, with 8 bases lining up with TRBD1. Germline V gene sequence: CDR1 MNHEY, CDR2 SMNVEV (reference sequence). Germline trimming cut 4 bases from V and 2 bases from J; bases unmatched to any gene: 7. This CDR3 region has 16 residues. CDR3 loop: CASSSWTGRGNQPQHF. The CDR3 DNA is TGTGCCAGCAGTTCCTGGACAGGGAGGGGCAATCAGCCCCAGCATTTT.

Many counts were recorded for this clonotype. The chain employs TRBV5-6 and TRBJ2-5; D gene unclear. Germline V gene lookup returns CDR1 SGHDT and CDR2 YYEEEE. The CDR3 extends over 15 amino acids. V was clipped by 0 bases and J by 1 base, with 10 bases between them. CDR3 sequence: CASSLEGISQETQYF. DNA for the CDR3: TGTGCCAGCAGCTTGGAGGGTATTAGCCAAGAGACCCAGTACTTC. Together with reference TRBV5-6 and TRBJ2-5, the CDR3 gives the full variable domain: DAGVTQSPTHLIKTRGQQVTLRCSPKSGHDTVSWYQQALGQGPQFIFQYYEEEERQRGNFPDRFSGHQFPNYSSELNVNALLLGDSALYLCASSLEGISQETQYFGPGTRLLVL.

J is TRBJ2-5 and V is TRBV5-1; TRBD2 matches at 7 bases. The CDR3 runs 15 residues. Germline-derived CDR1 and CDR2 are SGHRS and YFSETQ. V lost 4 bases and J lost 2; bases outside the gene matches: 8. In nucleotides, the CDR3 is TGCGCCAGCAGCGGTAGTTCGGGAGGACAAGAGACCCAGTACTTC. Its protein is CASSGSSGGQETQYF. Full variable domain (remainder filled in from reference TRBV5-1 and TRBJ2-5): KAGVTQTPRYLIKTRGQQVTLSCSPISGHRSVSWYQQTPGQGLQFLFEYFSETQRNKGNFPGRFSGRQFSNSRSEMNVSTLELGDSALYLCASSGSSGGQETQYFGPGTRLLVL.

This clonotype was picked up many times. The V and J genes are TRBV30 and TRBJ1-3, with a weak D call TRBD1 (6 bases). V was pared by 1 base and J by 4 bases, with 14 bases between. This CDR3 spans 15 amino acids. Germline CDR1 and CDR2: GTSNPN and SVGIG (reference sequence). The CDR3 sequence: CAWSEPGVRGNTIYF. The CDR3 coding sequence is TGTGCCTGGAGTGAGCCAGGGGTGAGAGGAAACACCATATATTTT.

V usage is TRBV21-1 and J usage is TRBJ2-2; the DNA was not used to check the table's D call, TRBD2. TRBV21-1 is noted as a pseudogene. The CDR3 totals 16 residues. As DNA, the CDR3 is TGTGCCAGCAGCAAACTGCGCGGGAGGGTCGCCGGGGAGCTGTTTTTT. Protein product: CASSKLRGRVAGELFF.

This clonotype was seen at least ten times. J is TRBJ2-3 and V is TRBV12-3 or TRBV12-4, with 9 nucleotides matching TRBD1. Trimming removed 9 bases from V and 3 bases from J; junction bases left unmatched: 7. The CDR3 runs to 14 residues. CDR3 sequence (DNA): TGTGCCAGTCGAACAGGGGGCCGGACAGATACGCAGTATTTT. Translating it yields CASRTGGRTDTQYF.

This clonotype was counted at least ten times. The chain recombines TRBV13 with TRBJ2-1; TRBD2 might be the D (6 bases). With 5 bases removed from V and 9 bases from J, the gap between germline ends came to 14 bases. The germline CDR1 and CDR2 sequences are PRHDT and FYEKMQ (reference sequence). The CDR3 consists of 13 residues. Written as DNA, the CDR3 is TGTGCCAGCAGCCCCGAGACTAGGAGTGAGCAGTTCTTC. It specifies CASSPETRSEQFF.

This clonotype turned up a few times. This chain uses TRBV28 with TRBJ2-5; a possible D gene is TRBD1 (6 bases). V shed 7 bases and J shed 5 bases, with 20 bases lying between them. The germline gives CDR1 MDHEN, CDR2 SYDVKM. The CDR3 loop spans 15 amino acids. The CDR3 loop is CASTRGGQRGETQYF. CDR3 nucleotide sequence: TGTGCCAGCACCCGGGGCGGGCAGAGGGGGGAGACCCAGTACTTC. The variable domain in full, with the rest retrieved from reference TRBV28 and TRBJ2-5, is DVKVTQSSRYLVKRTGEKVFLECVQDMDHENMFWYRQDPGLGLRLIYFSYDVKMKEKGDIPEGYSVSREKKERFSLILESASTNQTSMYLCASTRGGQRGETQYFGPGTRLLVL.

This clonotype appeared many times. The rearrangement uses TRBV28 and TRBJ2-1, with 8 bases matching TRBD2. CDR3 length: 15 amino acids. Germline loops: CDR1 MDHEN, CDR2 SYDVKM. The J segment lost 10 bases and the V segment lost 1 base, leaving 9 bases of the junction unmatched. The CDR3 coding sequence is TGTGCCAGCAGTTTATTGGCGGGAGGCCCCCCCGAGCAGTTCTTC. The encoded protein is CASSLLAGGPPEQFF.

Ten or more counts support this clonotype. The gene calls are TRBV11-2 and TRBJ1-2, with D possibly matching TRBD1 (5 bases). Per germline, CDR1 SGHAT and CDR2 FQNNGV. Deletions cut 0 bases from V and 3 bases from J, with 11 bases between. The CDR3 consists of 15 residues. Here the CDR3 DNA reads TGTGCCAGCAGCTTAGAAAGGGGCAGAGACTATGGCTACACCTTC. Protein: CASSLERGRDYGYTF. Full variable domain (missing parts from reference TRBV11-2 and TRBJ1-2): EAGVAQSPRYKIIEKRQSVAFWCNPISGHATLYWYQQILGQGPKLLIQFQNNGVVDDSQLPKDRFSAERLKGVDSTLKIQPAKLEDSAVYLCASSLERGRDYGYTFGSGTRLTVV.

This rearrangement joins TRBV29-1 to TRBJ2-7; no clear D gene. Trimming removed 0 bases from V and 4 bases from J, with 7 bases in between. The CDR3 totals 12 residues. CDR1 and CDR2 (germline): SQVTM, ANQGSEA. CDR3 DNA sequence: TGCAGCGTTGAAGATTGGGGTTACGAGCAGTACTTC. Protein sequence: CSVEDWGYEQYF.

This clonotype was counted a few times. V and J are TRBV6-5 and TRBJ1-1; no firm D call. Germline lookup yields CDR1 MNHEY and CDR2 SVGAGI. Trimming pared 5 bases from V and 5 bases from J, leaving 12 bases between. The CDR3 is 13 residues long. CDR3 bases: TGTGCCAGCAGTCCCTTCAGAGGAACTGAAGCTTTCTTT. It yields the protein CASSPFRGTEAFF.

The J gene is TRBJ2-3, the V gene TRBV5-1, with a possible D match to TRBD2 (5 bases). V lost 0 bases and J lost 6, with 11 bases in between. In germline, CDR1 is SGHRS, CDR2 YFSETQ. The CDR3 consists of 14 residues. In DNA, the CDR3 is TGCGCCAGCAGCTTGGAGTGGACTGGGGATACGCAGTATTTT. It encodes CASSLEWTGDTQYF.

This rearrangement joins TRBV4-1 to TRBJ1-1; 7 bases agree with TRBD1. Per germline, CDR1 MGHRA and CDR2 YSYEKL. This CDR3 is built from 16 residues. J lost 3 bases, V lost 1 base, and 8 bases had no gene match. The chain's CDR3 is CASSQVQGTEDTEAFF. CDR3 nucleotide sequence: TGCGCCAGCAGCCAAGTCCAGGGGACAGAAGACACTGAAGCTTTCTTT.

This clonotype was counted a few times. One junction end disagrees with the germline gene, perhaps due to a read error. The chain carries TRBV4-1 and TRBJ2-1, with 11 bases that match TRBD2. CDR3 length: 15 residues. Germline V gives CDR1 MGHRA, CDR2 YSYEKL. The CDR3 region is CASSQLTSGTNEQLF. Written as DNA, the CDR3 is TGCGCCAGCAGCCAACTGACTAGCGGGACCAATGAGCAGCTCTTC.

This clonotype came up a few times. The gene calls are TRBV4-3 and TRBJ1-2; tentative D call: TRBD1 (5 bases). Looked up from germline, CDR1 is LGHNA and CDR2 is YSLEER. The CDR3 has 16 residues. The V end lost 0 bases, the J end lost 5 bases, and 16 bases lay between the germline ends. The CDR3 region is CASSQEGTGELYGYTF. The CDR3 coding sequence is TGCGCCAGCAGCCAAGAAGGCACAGGTGAATTATATGGCTACACCTTC.

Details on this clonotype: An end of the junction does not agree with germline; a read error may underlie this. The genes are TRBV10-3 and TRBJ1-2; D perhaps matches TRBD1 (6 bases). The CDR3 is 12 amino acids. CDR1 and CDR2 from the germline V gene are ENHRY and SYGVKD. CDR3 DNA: TGTGCCATCAGTGCCAGGGGCGATGGCAACACCTTC. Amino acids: CAISARGDGNTF.

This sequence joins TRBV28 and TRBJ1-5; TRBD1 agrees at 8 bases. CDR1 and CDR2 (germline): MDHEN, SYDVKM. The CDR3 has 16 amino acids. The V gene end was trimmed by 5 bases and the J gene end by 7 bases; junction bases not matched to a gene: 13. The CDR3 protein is CASSQTQGQGRQPQHF. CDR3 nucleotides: TGTGCCAGCAGTCAAACCCAAGGACAGGGAAGACAGCCCCAGCATTTT.

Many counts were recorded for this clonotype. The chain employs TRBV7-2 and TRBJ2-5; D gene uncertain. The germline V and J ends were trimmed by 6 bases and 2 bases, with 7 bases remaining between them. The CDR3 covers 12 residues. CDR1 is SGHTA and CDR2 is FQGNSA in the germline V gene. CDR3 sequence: CASSMLQETQYF. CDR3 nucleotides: TGTGCCAGCAGTATGCTACAAGAGACCCAGTACTTC.

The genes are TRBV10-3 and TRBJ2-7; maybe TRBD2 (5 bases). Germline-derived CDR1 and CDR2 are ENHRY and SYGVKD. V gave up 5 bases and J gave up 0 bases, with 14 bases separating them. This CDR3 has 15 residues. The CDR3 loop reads CAISSSGESSYEQYF. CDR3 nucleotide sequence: TGTGCCATCAGTTCCAGCGGTGAGAGCTCCTACGAGCAGTACTTC.